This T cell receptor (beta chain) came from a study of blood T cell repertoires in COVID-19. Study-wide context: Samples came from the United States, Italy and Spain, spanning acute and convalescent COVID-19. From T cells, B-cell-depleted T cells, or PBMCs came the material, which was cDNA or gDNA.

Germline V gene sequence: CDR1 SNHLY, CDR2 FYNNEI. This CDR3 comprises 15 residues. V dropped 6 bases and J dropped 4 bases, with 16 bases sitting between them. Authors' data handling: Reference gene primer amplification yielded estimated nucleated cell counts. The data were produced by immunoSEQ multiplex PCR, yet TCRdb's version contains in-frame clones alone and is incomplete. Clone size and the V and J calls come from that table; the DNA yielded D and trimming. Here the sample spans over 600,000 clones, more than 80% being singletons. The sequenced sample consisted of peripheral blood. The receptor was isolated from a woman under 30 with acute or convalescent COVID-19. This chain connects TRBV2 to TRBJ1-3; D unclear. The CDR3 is CASSRGEVRGNTIYF. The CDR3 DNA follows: TGTGCCAGCAGCCGGGGAGAAGTCCGCGGAAACACCATATATTTT.